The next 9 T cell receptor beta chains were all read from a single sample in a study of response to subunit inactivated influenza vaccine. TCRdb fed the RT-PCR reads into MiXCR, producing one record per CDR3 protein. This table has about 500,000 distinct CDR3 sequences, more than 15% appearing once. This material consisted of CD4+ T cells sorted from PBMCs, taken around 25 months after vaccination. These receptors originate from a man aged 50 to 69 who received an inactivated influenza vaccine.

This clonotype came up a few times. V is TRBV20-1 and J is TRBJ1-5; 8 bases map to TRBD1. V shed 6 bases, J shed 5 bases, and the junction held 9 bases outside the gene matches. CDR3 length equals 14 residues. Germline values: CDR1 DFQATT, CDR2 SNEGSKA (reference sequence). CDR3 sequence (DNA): TGCAGTGCAACTACAGGGGGAGGGCATCAGCCCCAGCATTTT. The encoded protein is CSATTGGGHQPQHF.

CDR3 coding DNA: TGTGCCAGCAGCTTAGTCCCGAGTACCCAAGAGACCCAGTACTTC. Residues: CASSLVPSTQETQYF. V is TRBV11-2 and J is TRBJ2-5; D not resolved. The CDR3 totals 15 residues. Germline V gene lookup returns CDR1 SGHAT and CDR2 FQNNGV. The V end was cut by 1 base, the J end by 1 base, with 10 bases between.

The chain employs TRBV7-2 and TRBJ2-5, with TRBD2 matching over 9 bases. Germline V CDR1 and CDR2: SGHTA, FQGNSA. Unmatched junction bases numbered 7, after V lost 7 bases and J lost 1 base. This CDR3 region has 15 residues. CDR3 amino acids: CASTLTSGAQETQYF. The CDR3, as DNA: TGTGCCAGCACCCTGACTAGCGGAGCCCAAGAGACCCAGTACTTC.

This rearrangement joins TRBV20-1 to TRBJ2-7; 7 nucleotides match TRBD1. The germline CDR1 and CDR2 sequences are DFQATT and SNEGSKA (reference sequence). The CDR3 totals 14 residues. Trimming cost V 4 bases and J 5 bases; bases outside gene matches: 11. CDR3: CSATRQGRWDEQYF. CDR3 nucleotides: TGCAGTGCTACTCGACAGGGCCGATGGGACGAGCAGTACTTC.

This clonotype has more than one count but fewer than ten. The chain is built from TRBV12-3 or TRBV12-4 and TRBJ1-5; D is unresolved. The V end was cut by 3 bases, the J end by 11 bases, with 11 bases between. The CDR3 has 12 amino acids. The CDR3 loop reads CASSLDAPAQHF. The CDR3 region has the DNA TGTGCCAGCAGTTTGGATGCCCCGGCCCAGCATTTT.

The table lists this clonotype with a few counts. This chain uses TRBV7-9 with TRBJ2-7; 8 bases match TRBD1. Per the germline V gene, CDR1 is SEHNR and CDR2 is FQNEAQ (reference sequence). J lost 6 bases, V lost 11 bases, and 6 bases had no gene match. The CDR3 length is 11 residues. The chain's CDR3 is CAGGTGGEQYF. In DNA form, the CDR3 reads TGTGCCGGCGGGACAGGCGGCGAGCAGTACTTC.

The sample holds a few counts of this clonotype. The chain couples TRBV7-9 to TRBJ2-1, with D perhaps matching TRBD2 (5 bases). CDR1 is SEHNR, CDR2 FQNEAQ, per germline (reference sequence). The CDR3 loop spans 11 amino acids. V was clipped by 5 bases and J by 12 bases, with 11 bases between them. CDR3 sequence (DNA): TGTGCCAGCAGCCTCGAGGGTCTGCAGTTCTTC. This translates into CASSLEGLQFF.

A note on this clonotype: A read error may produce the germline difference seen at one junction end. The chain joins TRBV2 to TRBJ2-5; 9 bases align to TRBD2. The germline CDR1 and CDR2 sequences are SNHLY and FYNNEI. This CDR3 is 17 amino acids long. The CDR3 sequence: CASSEWKSGGIKETQYF. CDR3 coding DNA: TGTGCCAGCAGTGAATGGAAAAGCGGGGGGATAAAGGAGACCCAATACTTC.

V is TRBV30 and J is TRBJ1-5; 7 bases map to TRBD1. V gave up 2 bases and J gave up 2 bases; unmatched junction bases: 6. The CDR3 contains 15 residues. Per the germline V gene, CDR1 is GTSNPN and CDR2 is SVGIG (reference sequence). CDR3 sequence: CAWSMGQWGNQPQHF. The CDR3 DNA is TGTGCCTGGAGTATGGGACAGTGGGGCAATCAGCCCCAGCATTTT.